This T cell receptor (beta chain) was identified during a study of blood T cells in healthy people across ages. This clonotype was counted between two and nine times. A sample-barcoded 5' primer and a J-beta primer mix were used in a second PCR of roughly 6 to 12 cycles. TCRdb fed the 5' RACE reads into MiXCR, producing one record per CDR3 protein. The table has roughly 1,500,000 distinct CDR3 sequences, 42% seen once. The receptor's source is a woman aged 18-29 years in good health. Sequenced material: blood.

The CDR3 nucleotides are TGTGCCAGCAGCAAAGAGGGGCCCCCTTTTTGCGAGCAGTACTTC. As protein: CASSKEGPPFCEQYF. J is TRBJ2-7 and V is TRBV21-1; TRBD1 was called by the table and not checked on the DNA. TRBV21-1 counts as a pseudogene. The CDR3 runs 15 residues.